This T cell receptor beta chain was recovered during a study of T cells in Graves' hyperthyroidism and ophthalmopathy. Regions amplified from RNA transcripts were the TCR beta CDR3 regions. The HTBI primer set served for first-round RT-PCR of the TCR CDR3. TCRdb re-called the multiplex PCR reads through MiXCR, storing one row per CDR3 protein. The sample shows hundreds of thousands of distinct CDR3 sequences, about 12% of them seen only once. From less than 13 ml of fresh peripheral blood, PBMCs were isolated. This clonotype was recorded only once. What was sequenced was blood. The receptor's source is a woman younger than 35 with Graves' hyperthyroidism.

The CDR3 region is CSATPGQGTYEQYF. The DNA of the CDR3 is TGCAGTGCTACCCCGGGACAGGGAACCTACGAGCAGTACTTC. This chain connects TRBV20-1 to TRBJ2-7, with 9 bases lining up with TRBD1. Germline loops: CDR1 DFQATT, CDR2 SNEGSKA (reference sequence). The CDR3 has 14 residues. Unmatched junction bases numbered 6, after V lost 4 bases and J lost 2 bases.